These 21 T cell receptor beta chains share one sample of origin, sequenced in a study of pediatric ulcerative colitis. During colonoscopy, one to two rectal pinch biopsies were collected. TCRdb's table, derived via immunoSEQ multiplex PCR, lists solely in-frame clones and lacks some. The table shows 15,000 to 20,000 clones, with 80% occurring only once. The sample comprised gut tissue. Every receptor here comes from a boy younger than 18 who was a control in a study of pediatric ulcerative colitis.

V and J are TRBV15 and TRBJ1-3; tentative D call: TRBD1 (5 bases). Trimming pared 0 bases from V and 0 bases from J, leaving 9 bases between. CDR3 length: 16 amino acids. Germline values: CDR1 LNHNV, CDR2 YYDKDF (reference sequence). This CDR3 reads CATSREGLLSGNTIYF. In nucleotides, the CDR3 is TGTGCCACCAGCAGAGAGGGACTGCTCTCTGGAAACACCATATATTTT.

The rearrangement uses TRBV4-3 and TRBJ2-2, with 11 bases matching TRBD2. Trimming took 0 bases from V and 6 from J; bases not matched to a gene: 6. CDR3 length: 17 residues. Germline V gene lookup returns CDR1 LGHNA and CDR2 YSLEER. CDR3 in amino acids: CASSQDLSGGAAGELFF. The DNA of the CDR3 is TGCGCCAGCAGCCAAGATCTTAGCGGGGGGGCCGCCGGGGAGCTGTTTTTT.

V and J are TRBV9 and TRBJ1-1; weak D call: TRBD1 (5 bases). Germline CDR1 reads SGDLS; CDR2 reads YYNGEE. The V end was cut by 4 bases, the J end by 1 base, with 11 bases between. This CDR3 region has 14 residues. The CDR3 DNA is TGTGCCAGCAGCTTGGGGGGGTGGAACACTGAAGCTTTCTTT. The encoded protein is CASSLGGWNTEAFF.

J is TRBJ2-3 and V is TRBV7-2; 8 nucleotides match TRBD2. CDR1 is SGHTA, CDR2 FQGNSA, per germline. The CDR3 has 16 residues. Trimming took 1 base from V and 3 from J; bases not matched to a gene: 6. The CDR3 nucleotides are TGTGCCAGCAGCTTAGGGGTAGCGGGGAGTACAGATACGCAGTATTTT. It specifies CASSLGVAGSTDTQYF.

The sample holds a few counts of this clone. CDR3 DNA: TGTGCCAGCAGCACAAGCGGAAGGCCCAATGAGCAGTTCTTC. Amino acids: CASSTSGRPNEQFF. V gene TRBV7-6 combines with J gene TRBJ2-1, with D possibly TRBD2 on 5 matching bases. V was shortened by 5 bases and J by 6 bases, with 14 bases between the two germline ends. The CDR3 is 14 amino acids. The germline V gene has CDR1 SGHVS and CDR2 FNYEAQ.

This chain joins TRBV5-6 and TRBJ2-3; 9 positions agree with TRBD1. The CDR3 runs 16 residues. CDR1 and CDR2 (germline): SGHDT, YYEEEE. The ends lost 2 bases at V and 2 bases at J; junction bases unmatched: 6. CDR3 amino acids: CASSLTGGADTDTQYF. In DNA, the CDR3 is TGTGCCAGCAGCTTAACAGGGGGCGCTGACACAGATACGCAGTATTTT. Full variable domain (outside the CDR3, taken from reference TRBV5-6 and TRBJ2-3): DAGVTQSPTHLIKTRGQQVTLRCSPKSGHDTVSWYQQALGQGPQFIFQYYEEEERQRGNFPDRFSGHQFPNYSSELNVNALLLGDSALYLCASSLTGGADTDTQYFGPGTRLTVL.

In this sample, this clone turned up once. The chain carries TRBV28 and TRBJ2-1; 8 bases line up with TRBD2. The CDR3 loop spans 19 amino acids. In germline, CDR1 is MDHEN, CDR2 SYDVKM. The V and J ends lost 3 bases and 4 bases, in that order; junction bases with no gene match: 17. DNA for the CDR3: TGTGCCAGCAGTTTTACCTTGAATTCCTTACTAGCGGATTACAATGAGCAGTTCTTC. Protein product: CASSFTLNSLLADYNEQFF.

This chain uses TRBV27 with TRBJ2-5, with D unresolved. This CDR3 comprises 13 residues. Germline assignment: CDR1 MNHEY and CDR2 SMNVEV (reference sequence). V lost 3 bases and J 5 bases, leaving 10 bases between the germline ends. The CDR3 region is CASSLVAGETQYF. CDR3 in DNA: TGTGCCAGCAGTTTGGTGGCCGGGGAGACCCAGTACTTC.

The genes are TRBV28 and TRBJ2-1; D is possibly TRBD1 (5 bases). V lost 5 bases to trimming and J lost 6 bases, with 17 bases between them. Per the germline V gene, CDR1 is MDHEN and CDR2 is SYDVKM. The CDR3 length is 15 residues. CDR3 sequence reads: CASSPKGVSVNEQFF. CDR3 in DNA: TGTGCCAGCAGTCCCAAAGGGGTTTCCGTCAATGAGCAGTTCTTC.

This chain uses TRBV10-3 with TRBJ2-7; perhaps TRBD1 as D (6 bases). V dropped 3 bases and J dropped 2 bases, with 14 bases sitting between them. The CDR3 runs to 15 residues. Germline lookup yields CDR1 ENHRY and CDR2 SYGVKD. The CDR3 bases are TGTGCCATCAGTGACCAGGGGATCCCTCCCTACGAGCAGTACTTC. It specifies CAISDQGIPPYEQYF.

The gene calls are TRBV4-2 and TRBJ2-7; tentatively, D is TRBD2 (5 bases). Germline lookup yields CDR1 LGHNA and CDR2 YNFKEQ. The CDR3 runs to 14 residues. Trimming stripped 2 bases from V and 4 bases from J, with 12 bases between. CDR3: CASSQPGNAYEQYF. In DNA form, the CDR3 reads TGTGCCAGCAGCCAACCGGGGAACGCATACGAGCAGTACTTC.

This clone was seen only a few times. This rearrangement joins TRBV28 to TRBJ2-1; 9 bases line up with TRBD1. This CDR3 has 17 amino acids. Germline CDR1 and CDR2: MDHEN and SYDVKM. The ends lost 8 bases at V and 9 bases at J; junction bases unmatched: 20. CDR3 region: CASPSSKTGTGSGEQFF. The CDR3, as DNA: TGTGCCAGCCCCAGCTCAAAAACCGGGACAGGGTCCGGTGAGCAGTTCTTC.

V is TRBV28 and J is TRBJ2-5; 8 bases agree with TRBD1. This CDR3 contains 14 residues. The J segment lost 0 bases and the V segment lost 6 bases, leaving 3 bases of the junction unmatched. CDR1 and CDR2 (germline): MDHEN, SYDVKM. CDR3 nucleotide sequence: TGTGCCAGCAGAGGGGGACAGGACCAAGAGACCCAGTACTTC. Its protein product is CASRGGQDQETQYF. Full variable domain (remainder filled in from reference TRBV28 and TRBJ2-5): DVKVTQSSRYLVKRTGEKVFLECVQDMDHENMFWYRQDPGLGLRLIYFSYDVKMKEKGDIPEGYSVSREKKERFSLILESASTNQTSMYLCASRGGQDQETQYFGPGTRLLVL.

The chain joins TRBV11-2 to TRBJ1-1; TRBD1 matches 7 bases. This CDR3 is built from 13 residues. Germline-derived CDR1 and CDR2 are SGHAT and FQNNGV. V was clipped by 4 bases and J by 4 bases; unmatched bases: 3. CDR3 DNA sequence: TGTGCCAGCAGCTCGCAGGGGGGCACTGAAGCTTTCTTT. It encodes CASSSQGGTEAFF.

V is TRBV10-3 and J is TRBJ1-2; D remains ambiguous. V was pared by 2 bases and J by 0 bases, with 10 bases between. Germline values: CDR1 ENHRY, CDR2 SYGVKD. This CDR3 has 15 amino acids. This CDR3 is CAISEGRGTNYGYTF. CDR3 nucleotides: TGTGCCATCAGTGAGGGAAGAGGGACTAACTATGGCTACACCTTC.

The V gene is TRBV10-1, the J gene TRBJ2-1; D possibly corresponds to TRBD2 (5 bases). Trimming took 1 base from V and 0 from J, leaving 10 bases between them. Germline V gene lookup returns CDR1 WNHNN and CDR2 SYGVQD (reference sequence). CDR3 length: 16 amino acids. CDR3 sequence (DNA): TGCGCCAGCAGTGAGTTCGAGGGCAGCTCCTACAATGAGCAGTTCTTC. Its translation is CASSEFEGSSYNEQFF.

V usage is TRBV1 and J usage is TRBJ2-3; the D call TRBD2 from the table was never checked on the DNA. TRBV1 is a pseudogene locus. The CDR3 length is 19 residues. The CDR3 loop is CTSSPEHPGLAVSTDTQYF. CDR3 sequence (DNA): TGCACCAGCAGCCCCGAGCACCCGGGACTAGCGGTGAGCACAGATACGCAGTATTTT.

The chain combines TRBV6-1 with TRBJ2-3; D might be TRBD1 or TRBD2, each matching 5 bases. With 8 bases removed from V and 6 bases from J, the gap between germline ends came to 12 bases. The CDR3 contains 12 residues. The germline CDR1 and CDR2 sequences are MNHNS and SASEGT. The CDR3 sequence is CASRDLRDTQYF. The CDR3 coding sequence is TGTGCCAGCCGGGACCTCAGGGATACGCAGTATTTT.

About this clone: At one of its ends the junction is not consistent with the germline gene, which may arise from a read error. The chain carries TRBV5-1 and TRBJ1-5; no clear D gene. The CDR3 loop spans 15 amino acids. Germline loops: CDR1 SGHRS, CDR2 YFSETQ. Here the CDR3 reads CASSLKSLSNQPQHF. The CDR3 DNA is TGTGCCAGCAGCTTGAAATCGCTTAGCAATCAGCCCCAGCATTTT.

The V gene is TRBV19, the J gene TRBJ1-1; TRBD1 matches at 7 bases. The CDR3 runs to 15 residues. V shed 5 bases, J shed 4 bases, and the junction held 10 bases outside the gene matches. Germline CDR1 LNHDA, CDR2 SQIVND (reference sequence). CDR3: CASSSSGTVGTEAFF. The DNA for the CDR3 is TGTGCCAGTAGTTCATCCGGGACAGTTGGCACTGAAGCTTTCTTT.

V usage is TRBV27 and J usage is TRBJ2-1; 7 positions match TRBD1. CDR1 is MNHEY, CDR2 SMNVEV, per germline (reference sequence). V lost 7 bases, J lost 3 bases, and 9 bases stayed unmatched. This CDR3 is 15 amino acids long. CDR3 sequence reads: CASIGDRDGYNEQFF. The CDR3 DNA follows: TGTGCCAGCATTGGTGACAGGGACGGCTACAATGAGCAGTTCTTC.